The 10 T cell receptor beta chains below all came from one sample that was sequenced in a study of blood T cell repertoires in COVID-19. Measured with immunoSEQ multiplex PCR; TCRdb has only the in-frame clones, and not every one. Of about 250,000 clones in the sample, approximately 85% were seen once. The sequencing input was PBMCs or T cells enriched from blood (not recorded which). The receptors come from a woman aged 45-60 years with acute COVID-19.

The gene calls are TRBV12-5 and TRBJ2-7; no clear D. The CDR3 runs 13 residues. The germline gives CDR1 LGHNT, CDR2 FRNRAP. Between the trimmed V and J ends, which lost 3 bases and 4 bases, there was a span of 10 bases. The CDR3 sequence is CASGFGQIYEQYF. CDR3 bases: TGTGCTAGTGGTTTTGGGCAGATATACGAGCAGTACTTC.

The genes are TRBV5-8 and TRBJ1-5; 9 bases are a match to TRBD1. From germline, CDR1 is SGHTS and CDR2 YDEGEE. Germline trimming cut 0 bases from V and 5 bases from J; bases unmatched to any gene: 3. CDR3 size: 15 residues. CDR3 coding DNA: TGTGCCAGCAGCTTGGGGGACAGGGTGGATCAGCCCCAGCATTTT. Translated: CASSLGDRVDQPQHF.

V and J are TRBV3-1 (or the pseudogene TRBV3-2) and TRBJ1-1, with D perhaps matching TRBD1 (5 bases). CDR3 length: 13 amino acids. Per germline, CDR1 LGHDT and CDR2 YNNKEL (reference sequence). V was trimmed by 3 bases and J by 7 bases, leaving 12 bases between them. In DNA, the CDR3 is TGTGCCAGCAGCCACGGGACTTTCAGTGAAGCTTTCTTT. Protein product: CASSHGTFSEAFF.

The rearrangement links TRBV6-5 to TRBJ1-4; D not certain. The CDR3 is made up of 14 amino acids. Germline V lookup: CDR1 MNHEY, CDR2 SVGAGI. Deletions cut 2 bases from V and 2 bases from J, with 6 bases between. The CDR3 sequence is CASSYGGTNEKLFF. In DNA form, the CDR3 reads TGTGCCAGCAGTTACGGAGGGACTAATGAAAAACTGTTTTTT.

The gene calls are TRBV10-1 and TRBJ2-7, with 7 bases fitting TRBD2. The CDR3 totals 16 residues. The V and J ends lost 3 bases and 0 bases, in that order; junction bases with no gene match: 8. Germline V lookup: CDR1 WNHNN, CDR2 SYGVQD (reference sequence). CDR3 nucleotide sequence: TGCGCCAGCAGTGAATTTGCGGGGGACCGCTCCTACGAGCAGTACTTC. It is translated as CASSEFAGDRSYEQYF.

J is TRBJ2-2 and V is TRBV6-5; 7 bases are shared with TRBD1. The CDR3 sequence is 14 residues long. The trim removed 2 bases at V and 6 bases at J, leaving 3 bases unmatched. Germline CDR1 MNHEY, CDR2 SVGAGI. The CDR3 is CASSYDRVPGELFF. The DNA of the CDR3 is TGTGCCAGCAGTTACGACAGGGTCCCCGGGGAGCTGTTTTTT.

The rearrangement uses TRBV5-1 and TRBJ1-3; D perhaps matches TRBD1 (5 bases). V was trimmed by 0 bases and J by 3 bases, leaving 7 bases between them. This CDR3 has 14 residues. Germline V lookup: CDR1 SGHRS, CDR2 YFSETQ. CDR3 residues: CASSLAGGGNTIYF. In nucleotides, the CDR3 is TGCGCCAGCAGCTTGGCCGGGGGTGGAAACACCATATATTTT.

This clone has a handful of counts. The chain joins TRBV11-2 to TRBJ2-1; 10 nucleotides align to TRBD1. Germline trimming cut 6 bases from V and 1 base from J; bases unmatched to any gene: 9. The CDR3 spans 17 residues. Germline V CDR1 and CDR2: SGHAT, FQNNGV. The CDR3 sequence is CASRGRQGAGSYNEQFF. The CDR3 nucleotides are TGTGCCAGCAGAGGAAGACAGGGGGCGGGTTCCTACAATGAGCAGTTCTTC.

The V and J genes are TRBV19 and TRBJ1-6; D possibly corresponds to TRBD1 (6 bases). Trimming took 5 bases from V and 0 from J, leaving 11 bases between them. Per the germline V gene, CDR1 is LNHDA and CDR2 is SQIVND (reference sequence). The length of the CDR3 is 16 residues. This chain's CDR3 is CASSRTGSSYNSPLHF. CDR3 bases: TGTGCCAGTAGTCGCACAGGGAGCTCCTATAATTCACCCCTCCACTTT.

The chain uses TRBV18 and TRBJ2-5, with D tentatively TRBD2 (5 bases). Germline V gene data show CDR1 as KGHSH and CDR2 as LQKENI. This CDR3 comprises 15 residues. Trimming removed 2 bases from V and 1 base from J, with 11 bases in between. The CDR3 is CASSPVAGLQETQYF. CDR3 nucleotides: TGTGCCAGCTCACCAGTCGCGGGTCTCCAAGAGACCCAGTACTTC.